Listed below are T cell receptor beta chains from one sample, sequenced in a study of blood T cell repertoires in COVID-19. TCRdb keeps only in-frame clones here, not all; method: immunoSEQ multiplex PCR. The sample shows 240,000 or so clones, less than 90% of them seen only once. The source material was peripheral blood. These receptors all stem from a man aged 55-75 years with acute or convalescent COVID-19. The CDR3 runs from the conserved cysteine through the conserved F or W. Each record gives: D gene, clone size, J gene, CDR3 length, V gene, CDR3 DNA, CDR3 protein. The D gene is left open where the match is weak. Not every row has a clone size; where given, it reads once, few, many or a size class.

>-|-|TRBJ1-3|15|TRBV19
TGTGCCAGTAGTGCCCCAGAGGACTCTGGAAACACCATATATTTT
CASSAPEDSGNTIYF
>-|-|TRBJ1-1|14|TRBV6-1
TGTGCCAGCAGTGAAGTAACATCGAACACTGAAGCTTTCTTT
CASSEVTSNTEAFF
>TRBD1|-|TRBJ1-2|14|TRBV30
TGTGCCTGGAGTCCGAGGGGGCGGTGGTATGGCTACACCTTC
CAWSPRGRWYGYTF
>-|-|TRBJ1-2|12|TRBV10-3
TGTGCCACCCGGGGAACGGACCATGGCTACACCTTC
CATRGTDHGYTF
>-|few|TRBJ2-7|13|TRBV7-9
TGTGCCAGCAGCTTATCTAAGGCGAGGGAGCAGTACTTC
CASSLSKAREQYF
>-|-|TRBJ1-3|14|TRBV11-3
TGTGCCAGCAGCTTAGAGAGCTCTGGAAACACCATATATTTT
CASSLESSGNTIYF
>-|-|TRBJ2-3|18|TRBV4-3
TGCGCCAGCAGCCAAGCCTCGCAAGTACAGGGAAGCACAGATACGCAGTATTTT
CASSQASQVQGSTDTQYF
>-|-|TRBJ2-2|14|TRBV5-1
TGCGCCAGCAGGGGGAATAGCGGCTCCGGGGAGCTGTTTTTT
CASRGNSGSGELFF
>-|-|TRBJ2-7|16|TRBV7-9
TGTGCCAGCAGCTTAGACAGGATAGTGGTGTCATACGAGCAGTACTTC
CASSLDRIVVSYEQYF
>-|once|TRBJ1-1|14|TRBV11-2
TGTGCCAGCAGTCAGGGATCCATGAACACTGAAGCTTTCTTT
CASSQGSMNTEAFF
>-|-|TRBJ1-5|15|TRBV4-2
TGTGCCAGCAGCCAAGATTACCGTGGGGCTCAGCCCCAGCATTTT
CASSQDYRGAQPQHF
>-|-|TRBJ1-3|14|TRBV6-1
TGTGCCAGCAGTGATCCGGGAGCTGGAAACACCATATATTTT
CASSDPGAGNTIYF
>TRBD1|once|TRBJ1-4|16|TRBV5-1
TGCGCCAGCAGCATGGGACAGGCTGCAACTAATGAAAAACTGTTTTTT
CASSMGQAATNEKLFF
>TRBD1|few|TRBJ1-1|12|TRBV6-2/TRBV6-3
TGTGCCAGCAGTAGACAGGGGACTGAAGCTTTCTTT
CASSRQGTEAFF
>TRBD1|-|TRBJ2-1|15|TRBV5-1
TGCGCCAGCAGCTATTCCACAGGGGCCTACAATGAGCAGTTCTTC
CASSYSTGAYNEQFF
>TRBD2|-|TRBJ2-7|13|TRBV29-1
TGCAGCGCAACGACTAGCGGGATGGACGAGCAGTACTTC
CSATTSGMDEQYF
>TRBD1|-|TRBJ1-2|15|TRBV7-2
TGTGCCAGCAGCTTAGGGGGACAGGGGAACTATGGCTACACCTTC
CASSLGGQGNYGYTF
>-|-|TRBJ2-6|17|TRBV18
TGTGCCAGCTCACCACCCAACAGGCCCTCTGGGGCCAACGTCCTGACTTTC
CASSPPNRPSGANVLTF
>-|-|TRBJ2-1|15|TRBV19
TGTGCCAGTAGGGCGCGGGGCGGGTGGGACAATGAGCAGTTCTTC
CASRARGGWDNEQFF
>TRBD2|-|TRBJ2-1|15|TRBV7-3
TGTGCCAGCAGCCCCGGCGGGGGCTCCTACAATGAGCAGTTCTTC
CASSPGGGSYNEQFF
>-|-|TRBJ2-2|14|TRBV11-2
TGTGCCAGCAGCTGGGCAGGGAGGACCGGGGAGCTGTTTTTT
CASSWAGRTGELFF
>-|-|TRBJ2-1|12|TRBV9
TGTGCCAGCAGCGTAGTCGGGGTTGAGCAGTTCTTC
CASSVVGVEQFF
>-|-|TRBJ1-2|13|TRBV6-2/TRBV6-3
TGTGCCAGCAGTTACCGGGTTAACTATGGCTACACCTTC
CASSYRVNYGYTF
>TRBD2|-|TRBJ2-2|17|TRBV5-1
TGCGCCAGCAGCTTGGCGGTAGCGGGAGGGAGCACCGGGGAGCTGTTTTTT
CASSLAVAGGSTGELFF
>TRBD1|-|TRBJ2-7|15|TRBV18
TGTGCCAGCTCACCACCGACAGGGGGCTCCTACGAGCAGTACTTC
CASSPPTGGSYEQYF
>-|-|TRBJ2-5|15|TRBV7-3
TGTGCCAGCAGCCCCACAGGGGGGGCCGGAGGATCCCAGTACTTC
CASSPTGGAGGSQYF
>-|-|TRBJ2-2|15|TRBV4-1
TGCGCCAGCAGCCAAGTGGCGGTGAACACCGGGGAGCTGTTTTTT
CASSQVAVNTGELFF
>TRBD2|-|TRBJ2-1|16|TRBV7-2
TGTGCCAGCAGCCACCGGGGACTAGCGGGAGGGGTTGAGCAGTTCTTC
CASSHRGLAGGVEQFF
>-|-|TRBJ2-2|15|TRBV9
TGTGCCAGCTCCGAGGGGGAGGGGGGACCCGGGGAGCTGTTTTTT
CASSEGEGGPGELFF
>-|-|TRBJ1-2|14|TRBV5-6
TGTGCCAGCAGCTTGGTACCAGGGATGGTTGGCTACACCTTC
CASSLVPGMVGYTF
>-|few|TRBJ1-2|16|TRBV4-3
TGCGCCAGCAGCCAAGATATAACCCCCTCGGGGTATGGCTACACCTTC
CASSQDITPSGYGYTF
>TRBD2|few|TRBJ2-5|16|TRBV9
TGTGCCAGCAGCGTAGGCGTTGCGGGAGGGCCTGAGACCCAGTACTTC
CASSVGVAGGPETQYF
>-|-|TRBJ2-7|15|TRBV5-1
TGCGCCAGCAGCTTGGGAACAGGGCGCTCCTACGAGCAGTACTTC
CASSLGTGRSYEQYF
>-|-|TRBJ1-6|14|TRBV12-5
TGTGCTAGTGGTCGCACAGGGTTGGATTCACCCCTCCACTTT
CASGRTGLDSPLHF
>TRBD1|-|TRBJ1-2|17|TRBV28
TGTGCCAGCAGTTTATTCAGGGGGCTATCCTCTAACTATGGCTACACCTTC
CASSLFRGLSSNYGYTF
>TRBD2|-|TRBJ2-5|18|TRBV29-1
TGCAGCGTTGAAGATCGGGGGAGAGCGGGAGTTCCTTTGGAGACCCAGTACTTC
CSVEDRGRAGVPLETQYF
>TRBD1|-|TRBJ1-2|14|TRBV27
TGTGCCAGCAGACCGACAGGGGGCTACTATGGCTACACCTTC
CASRPTGGYYGYTF
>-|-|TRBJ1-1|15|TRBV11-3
TGTGCCAGCAGCTTAGTGGCGGGGGAATACACTGAAGCTTTCTTT
CASSLVAGEYTEAFF
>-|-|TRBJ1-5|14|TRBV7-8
TGTGCCAGCAGTTATCCGGGAGGCAATCAGCCCCAGCATTTT
CASSYPGGNQPQHF
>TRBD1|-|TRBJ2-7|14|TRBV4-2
TGTGCCAGCAGCCAACGAGACAGGGGTTGGGAGCAGTACTTC
CASSQRDRGWEQYF
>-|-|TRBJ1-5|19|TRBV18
TGTGCCAGCTCGCATAGCCAGTCCTTTATACCCTATAGCAATCAGCCCCAGCATTTT
CASSHSQSFIPYSNQPQHF
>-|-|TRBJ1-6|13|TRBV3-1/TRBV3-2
TGTGCCAGCAGCCAAGATAGCCCTCCCCCCCTCCACTTT
CASSQDSPPPLHF
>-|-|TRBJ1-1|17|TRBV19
TGTGCCAGTAGTATAGATAGCCGGCGCCGAATGAACACTGAAGCTTTCTTT
CASSIDSRRRMNTEAFF
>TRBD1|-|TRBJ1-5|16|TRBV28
TGTGCCAGCAGTACGGTGTGGGACAGTAGCAATCAGCCCCAGCATTTT
CASSTVWDSSNQPQHF
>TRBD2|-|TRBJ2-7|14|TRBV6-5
TGTGCCAGCAGTAATTCAGCGGGAGGGCGCGAGCAGTACTTC
CASSNSAGGREQYF
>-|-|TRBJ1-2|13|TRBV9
TGTGCCAGCACCAACCAAGGGGCGGATGGCTACACCTTC
CASTNQGADGYTF